A selection of T cell receptor beta chains follows, all from one sample in a study of T-cell reconstitution after alpha-beta-depleted transplantation in children. One entry per CDR3 protein results from TCRdb running MiXCR on the PCR reads. The sample lists approximately 210,000 distinct CDR3 sequences, approximately 14% occurring once. This sample comprised PBMCs from the stem cell graft donor, obtained from the stem cell graft. The receptors were sampled from a human donor who donated a stem cell graft to a child with acute lymphoblastic leukemia. Each CDR3 is given with its conserved first and last residue. Each record gives: CDR3 DNA, CDR3 protein, J gene, clone size, V gene, D gene. D genes are given only for firm matches. Clone size is stated in some rows and not others, as once, few, many or a class when expanded.

TGTGCCAGCAGCTTGCGAGCATCCGAGCAGTACTTC | CASSLRASEQYF | TRBJ2-7 | many | TRBV5-5 | .
TGTGCCAGCAGTGACGTGGGTATAAGGGGAGAGACCCAGTACTTC | CASSDVGIRGETQYF | TRBJ2-5 | . | TRBV25-1 | .
TGTGCCAGCACCCTCGAAGGGGCCCACTGGGACGAGCAGTACTTC | CASTLEGAHWDEQYF | TRBJ2-7 | few | TRBV6-1 | .
TGTGCCAGCAGCTTAATACCGCTGAACACTGAAGCTTTCTTT | CASSLIPLNTEAFF | TRBJ1-1 | . | TRBV7-3 | .
TGCAGCGTCGCGGGTACTTTGGGGAATGAGCAGTTCTTC | CSVAGTLGNEQFF | TRBJ2-1 | many | TRBV29-1 | .
TGTGCCAGCAGCCAAGGGCACTTCTACAATGAGCAGTTCTTC | CASSQGHFYNEQFF | TRBJ2-1 | many | TRBV3-1 | .
TGTGCCAGCCGTAACAGCGGGAGATTCAATGAGCAGTTCTTC | CASRNSGRFNEQFF | TRBJ2-1 | few | TRBV6-1 | TRBD2
TGCGCCAGCAGCGAGACAGGAGGGACGTATGGCTACACCTTC | CASSETGGTYGYTF | TRBJ1-2 | many | TRBV5-1 | .
TGTGCCAGCAGCGAAAGCCGACTAACCAATGAGCAGTTCTTC | CASSESRLTNEQFF | TRBJ2-1 | . | TRBV11-2 | .
TGTGCCAGCAGCTTAAGCGCCGCCACGGGAAATGAGCAGTTCTTC | CASSLSAATGNEQFF | TRBJ2-1 | many | TRBV7-2 | .
TGTGCCACCAGCTTAGGGGCGGCTAACTATGGCTACACCTTC | CATSLGAANYGYTF | TRBJ1-2 | . | TRBV15 | .
TGTGCCAGCAGCTTCACTGTCCTCCATAGCACAGATACGCAGTATTTT | CASSFTVLHSTDTQYF | TRBJ2-3 | many | TRBV11-2 | .
TGTGCCAGCAGTTCATGGACTAGCGGGAGAGGTGGGGCCAACGTCCTGACTTTC | CASSSWTSGRGGANVLTF | TRBJ2-6 | many | TRBV12-3/TRBV12-4 | TRBD2
TGTGCCAGCAGCTTGAGTAGGTTCTACTCCTACGAGCAGTACTTC | CASSLSRFYSYEQYF | TRBJ2-7 | . | TRBV5-6 | .
TGTGCCAGCACCGAGGCAGGGAACTATGAAAAACTGTTTTTT | CASTEAGNYEKLFF | TRBJ1-4 | . | TRBV12-3/TRBV12-4 | .
TGCGCCAGCTCGGCAAGTGGGGCAGATACGCAGTATTTT | CASSASGADTQYF | TRBJ2-3 | many | TRBV10-1 | .
TGTGCCATCAGTGAGTCTTCGCCCAATGCCGGGGAGCTGTTTTTT | CAISESSPNAGELFF | TRBJ2-2 | many | TRBV10-3 | .
TGTGCCAGCAACGAACAGGGTGGTTACGAGCAGTACTTC | CASNEQGGYEQYF | TRBJ2-7 | many | TRBV6-1 | .
TGTGCCAGTAGTATAGCAGCCAGCTTGAACACTGAAGCTTTCTTT | CASSIAASLNTEAFF | TRBJ1-1 | few | TRBV19 | .
TGTGCCAGCAGAACCGGGACTAGCGGGGGCAATGAGCAGTTCTTC | CASRTGTSGGNEQFF | TRBJ2-1 | many | TRBV2 | TRBD2
TGCGCCAGCAGCTTGGTCCAGGGACGGACTGAAGCTTTCTTT | CASSLVQGRTEAFF | TRBJ1-1 | many | TRBV5-1 | .
TGCAGCGTTTCGGGACAGGGAATGTTCGAGCAGTACTTC | CSVSGQGMFEQYF | TRBJ2-7 | few | TRBV29-1 | TRBD1
TGCGCCAGCAGCTTGGAGGGAGGGTTCTACGAGCAGTACTTC | CASSLEGGFYEQYF | TRBJ2-7 | many | TRBV5-1 | TRBD2
TGTGCCAGCACTTATACGGCCTTAACGAGCGGGGAGCTGTTTTTT | CASTYTALTSGELFF | TRBJ2-2 | many | TRBV6-5 | .
TGTGCCAGCAGCAAAACTCGTTGGCTCGAAGAGACCCAGTACTTC | CASSKTRWLEETQYF | TRBJ2-5 | many | TRBV7-6 | .
TGCGCCAGCAGCTTGTTACGGTCCGGTGGTTACGAGCAGTACTTC | CASSLLRSGGYEQYF | TRBJ2-7 | few | TRBV5-1 | .
TGCAGTGCTAGGAACAGGGGATGGAACACTGAAGCTTTCTTT | CSARNRGWNTEAFF | TRBJ1-1 | . | TRBV20-1 | TRBD1
TGCAGTGCTAGAAGGGGAAATAGAGCAGATACGCAGTATTTT | CSARRGNRADTQYF | TRBJ2-3 | many | TRBV20-1 | .
TGTGCCAGCAGCTTGGGACAGGGGACGAACACCGGGGAGCTGTTTTTT | CASSLGQGTNTGELFF | TRBJ2-2 | few | TRBV5-5 | TRBD1
TGCAGCGTTGAAGAACGGGAGGCTAGTTCCTACGAGCAGTACTTC | CSVEEREASSYEQYF | TRBJ2-7 | many | TRBV29-1 | TRBD2
TGTGCCAGCAGCTTAGATTGGGACACCAGCTCCTACGAGCAGTACTTC | CASSLDWDTSSYEQYF | TRBJ2-7 | few | TRBV7-9 | .
TGTGCCAGCAGCGTACCGGGACTAGCGGGGCAGCAGTTCTTC | CASSVPGLAGQQFF | TRBJ2-1 | many | TRBV7-8 | TRBD2
TGTGCCAGCAGTTACTCGAAGGAGGGTGATCGGGACAACTACTACGAGCAGTACTTC | CASSYSKEGDRDNYYEQYF | TRBJ2-7 | . | TRBV6-5 | .
TGTGCCAGCAGTACCCAACTAGGAGGGCGTGGCTACACCTTC | CASSTQLGGRGYTF | TRBJ1-2 | . | TRBV27 | .
TGCGCCAGCAGCTTGGAGGGAGGGGTCCATCAGCCCCAGCATTTT | CASSLEGGVHQPQHF | TRBJ1-5 | many | TRBV5-1 | .
TGTGCCAGCAGCTCGCAACAATACAATGAGCAGTTCTTC | CASSSQQYNEQFF | TRBJ2-1 | many | TRBV7-8 | .
TGTGCCAGCAGCCCTCCGGGACAGGGGATCTTTGGTGAGCAGTTCTTC | CASSPPGQGIFGEQFF | TRBJ2-1 | many | TRBV7-9 | TRBD1
TGTGCCAGCAGCCAGAGGACAGTCTCCTACGAGCAGTACTTC | CASSQRTVSYEQYF | TRBJ2-7 | few | TRBV14 | .
TGTGCCAGCAGTTTACGTTCGACAGCCGGCGAGACCCAGTACTTC | CASSLRSTAGETQYF | TRBJ2-5 | . | TRBV12-3/TRBV12-4 | .
TGTGCCAGCACCAGAGACACCACTGAAGCTTTCTTT | CASTRDTTEAFF | TRBJ1-1 | . | TRBV11-3 | .
TGTGCCAGCAGTTACACAGATACGCAGTATTTT | CASSYTDTQYF | TRBJ2-3 | many | TRBV12-3/TRBV12-4 | .
TGTGCCAGCAGTTTCCGGGACCGCTACACTGAAGCTTTCTTT | CASSFRDRYTEAFF | TRBJ1-1 | many | TRBV28 | .
TGTGCCAGCAGCCCCACCCCGGGGGCTGTTAACCGAGGGGGTGGCTACACCTTC | CASSPTPGAVNRGGGYTF | TRBJ1-2 | many | TRBV9 | .
TGTGCCATCAGTGAGTCTGCCGCAGCCCCTTACGAGCAGTACTTC | CAISESAAAPYEQYF | TRBJ2-7 | many | TRBV10-3 | .